Listed here are 25 T cell receptor beta chains from one sample, sequenced in a study of T cell responses to AZD1222 COVID-19 vaccine. Repertoires were generated with immunoSEQ multiplex PCR, while TCRdb's copy carries only in-frame clones and drops some. The data contain 85,000 or so clones, over 80% of them singletons. The sample was peripheral blood, taken on day 0 of AZD1222 vaccination. The receptor source for this set is an adult in good health.

The chain has TRBV2 and TRBJ1-5; D gene uncertain. V was trimmed by 6 bases and J by 7 bases, leaving 16 bases between them. The germline V gene has CDR1 SNHLY and CDR2 FYNNEI. CDR3 length: 14 amino acids. CDR3 amino acids: CASSESGYSQPQHF. CDR3 sequence (DNA): TGTGCCAGCAGCGAATCAGGTTACAGCCAGCCCCAGCATTTT.

The chain has TRBV19 and TRBJ1-4; 7 positions agree with TRBD1. The CDR3 covers 13 residues. Germline V gene data show CDR1 as LNHDA and CDR2 as SQIVND (reference sequence). With 6 bases clipped from V and 11 bases from J, the junction kept 9 bases outside the gene matches. The CDR3 loop is CASSLTGLRKLFF. The CDR3 region has the DNA TGTGCCAGTAGCCTGACAGGGCTTCGGAAACTGTTTTTT. Looking up the rest from reference TRBV19 and TRBJ1-4 gives the full variable domain: DGGITQSPKYLFRKEGQNVTLSCEQNLNHDAMYWYRQDPGQGLRLIYYSQIVNDFQKGDIAEGYSVSREKKESFPLTVTSAQKNPTAFYLCASSLTGLRKLFFGSGTQLSVL.

The CDR3 loop is CASSQGQLGNTEAFF. As DNA, the CDR3 is TGTGCCAGCTCCCAAGGACAGTTGGGGAACACTGAAGCTTTCTTT. The rearrangement joins TRBV18 to TRBJ1-1; tentative D call: TRBD1 (6 bases). Germline V gives CDR1 KGHSH, CDR2 LQKENI. The CDR3 spans 15 residues. Between the trimmed V and J ends, which lost 6 bases and 1 base, there was a span of 15 bases.

A few counts support this clone. The chain uses TRBV30 and TRBJ2-2; 8 bases agree with TRBD1. Germline trimming cut 4 bases from V and 4 bases from J; bases unmatched to any gene: 2. The germline gives CDR1 GTSNPN, CDR2 SVGIG (reference sequence). This CDR3 has 13 amino acids. The CDR3 reads CAWNRGFTGELFF. The CDR3 DNA reads as TGTGCCTGGAACAGGGGGTTCACCGGGGAGCTGTTTTTT.

The gene calls are TRBV9 and TRBJ2-7; D is undetermined. V lost 0 bases, J lost 1 base, and 5 bases lay in between. From germline, CDR1 is SGDLS and CDR2 YYNGEE. This CDR3 comprises 13 residues. DNA of the CDR3: TGTGCCAGCAGCGTAGCAGAGTCCTACGAGCAGTACTTC. Protein product: CASSVAESYEQYF.

The rearrangement uses TRBV9 and TRBJ1-1; D may be TRBD1 (6 bases). Per the germline V gene, CDR1 is SGDLS and CDR2 is YYNGEE. CDR3 length: 14 amino acids. V was trimmed by 0 bases and J by 5 bases, leaving 11 bases between them. CDR3 loop: CASSVGGGWTEAFF. CDR3 in DNA: TGTGCCAGCAGCGTAGGAGGGGGGTGGACTGAAGCTTTCTTT.

The chain employs TRBV10-1 and TRBJ1-1; D gene unclear. The V gene lost 4 bases and the J gene lost 3 bases, with 9 bases spanning the gap. The CDR3 is made up of 13 amino acids. Germline V gene lookup returns CDR1 WNHNN and CDR2 SYGVQD (reference sequence). The DNA of the CDR3 is TGCGCCAGCAGTGCAGGCCGGGACACTGAAGCTTTCTTT. Its translation is CASSAGRDTEAFF.

This chain uses TRBV28 with TRBJ1-5, with D possibly matching TRBD1 (5 bases). V dropped 4 bases and J dropped 0 bases, with 13 bases sitting between them. This CDR3 contains 16 residues. Per germline, CDR1 MDHEN and CDR2 SYDVKM. The DNA for the CDR3 is TGTGCCAGCAGTTATCCACAGGTGTATAGCAATCAGCCCCAGCATTTT. This translates into CASSYPQVYSNQPQHF.

The gene calls are TRBV10-3 and TRBJ2-1, with 10 bases lining up with TRBD2. CDR3 length equals 14 residues. The V segment lost 3 bases and the J segment 5 bases; nucleotides outside the gene matches: 1. The germline CDR1 and CDR2 sequences are ENHRY and SYGVKD. The CDR3 region has the DNA TGTGCCATCAGTGAACTAGCGGGGCACAATGAGCAGTTCTTC. Its translation: CAISELAGHNEQFF.

The chain uses TRBV7-8 and TRBJ2-3; 11 bases are a match to TRBD2. This CDR3 spans 16 amino acids. Germline CDR1 SGHVS, CDR2 FQNEAQ. With V trimmed by 5 bases and J by 5 bases, 9 bases remained unmatched. The CDR3 region has the DNA TGTGCCAGCAGCCTCTTGGCTAGCGGGGGGCAAGATACGCAGTATTTT. Translating gives CASSLLASGGQDTQYF.

V is TRBV18 and J is TRBJ1-4, with D maybe TRBD1 (5 bases). Between the trimmed V and J ends, which lost 4 bases and 8 bases, there was a span of 11 bases. CDR1 and CDR2 from the germline V gene are KGHSH and LQKENI. The CDR3 is made up of 13 amino acids. DNA for the CDR3: TGTGCCAGCTCACTTCAGGGCAGAGAAAAACTGTTTTTT. This encodes CASSLQGREKLFF.

The rearrangement links TRBV18 to TRBJ2-1; perhaps D is TRBD1 or TRBD2 (5 bases each). Deletions cut 3 bases from V and 7 bases from J, with 16 bases between. CDR1 and CDR2 from the germline V gene are KGHSH and LQKENI. CDR3 length: 15 amino acids. CDR3 sequence reads: CASSPPGTPLNEQFF. DNA for the CDR3: TGTGCCAGCTCACCCCCCGGGACCCCCTTGAATGAGCAGTTCTTC.

The chain couples TRBV21-1 to TRBJ1-6; the table names TRBD1, a call not compared with the DNA. TRBV21-1 has pseudogene status. This CDR3 is built from 16 residues. In DNA form, the CDR3 reads TGTGCCAGCAGCATTCTACAGGGAGATGGTAATTCACCCCTCCACTTT. The encoded protein is CASSILQGDGNSPLHF.

The rearrangement uses TRBV5-5 and TRBJ1-2; D call uncertain. The CDR3 is 17 residues long. V was shortened by 0 bases and J by 8 bases, with 23 bases between the two germline ends. The V gene's germline CDR1 is SGHKS and CDR2 YYEKEE (reference sequence). CDR3 sequence (DNA): TGTGCCAGCAGCTTGGCCCCCACGCCAGGCCCAGAGGGAGGCTACACCTTC. It codes for CASSLAPTPGPEGGYTF.

The chain employs TRBV6-5 and TRBJ1-5, with D hard to call. Germline values: CDR1 MNHEY, CDR2 SVGAGI. This CDR3 contains 14 residues. With 2 bases removed from V and 0 bases from J, the gap between germline ends came to 5 bases. The chain's CDR3 is CASSYRFSNQPQHF. In DNA form, the CDR3 reads TGTGCCAGCAGTTACCGGTTTAGCAATCAGCCCCAGCATTTT.

The chain combines TRBV5-5 with TRBJ1-3; no clear D gene. The ends were cut back, 0 bases at V and 2 bases at J, with 12 bases in the middle. The CDR3 runs 16 residues. CDR1 SGHKS and CDR2 YYEKEE come from the germline V gene (reference sequence). CDR3: CASSLGPQEAGNTIYF. For the CDR3, the DNA is TGTGCCAGCAGCTTGGGACCCCAAGAGGCTGGAAACACCATATATTTT.

The CDR3 nucleotides are TGCGCCAGCAGTGAGTCCGGGCGCTTTGGAGGAGAAGCTTTCTTT. Translating gives CASSESGRFGGEAFF. The V and J genes are TRBV10-1 and TRBJ1-1; the D is unclear. V was trimmed by 0 bases and J by 8 bases, leaving 16 bases between them. The CDR3 runs to 15 residues. The V gene's germline CDR1 is WNHNN and CDR2 SYGVQD (reference sequence).

The V gene is TRBV5-5, the J gene TRBJ1-2; 7 nucleotides align to TRBD1. Germline V gene lookup returns CDR1 SGHKS and CDR2 YYEKEE (reference sequence). The CDR3 spans 15 residues. V lost 2 bases, J lost 0 bases, and 4 bases stayed unmatched. This CDR3 reads CASSFLGQSNYGYTF. The DNA for the CDR3 is TGTGCCAGCAGCTTTTTGGGACAGTCTAACTATGGCTACACCTTC.

The rearrangement uses TRBV4-1 and TRBJ2-1; D possibly corresponds to TRBD2 (6 bases). The CDR3 extends over 16 amino acids. The V gene lost 5 bases and the J gene lost 7 bases, with 21 bases spanning the gap. Germline-derived CDR1 and CDR2 are MGHRA and YSYEKL. Here the CDR3 DNA reads TGCGCCAGCAGCTATCAAAGTTGGCGGGGCGGGAATGAGCAGTTCTTC. Its protein is CASSYQSWRGGNEQFF.

The chain couples TRBV7-6 to TRBJ1-5, with no clear D. The V end lost 1 base, the J end lost 0 bases, and 10 bases lay between the germline ends. The CDR3 totals 16 residues. CDR1 SGHVS and CDR2 FNYEAQ come from the germline V gene. The CDR3 sequence is CASSLGAGPSNQPQHF. The CDR3 bases are TGTGCCAGCAGCTTAGGGGCAGGTCCTAGCAATCAGCCCCAGCATTTT. Combining the CDR3 with reference TRBV7-6 and TRBJ1-5 gives the whole variable domain GAGVSQSPRYKVTKRGQDVALRCDPISGHVSLYWYRQALGQGPEFLTYFNYEAQQDKSGLPNDRFSAERPEGSISTLTIQRTEQRDSAMYRCASSLGAGPSNQPQHFGDGTRLSIL.

V and J are TRBV10-2 and TRBJ1-6, with 7 bases matching TRBD1. The CDR3 runs 17 residues. Germline values: CDR1 WSHSY, CDR2 SAAADI. With 6 bases clipped from V and 6 bases from J, the junction kept 14 bases outside the gene matches. The CDR3 DNA reads as TGCGCCAGCAGGGAGCTTTTTACAGGGGAAGGTAATTCACCCCTCCACTTT. This codes for CASRELFTGEGNSPLHF.

The V call is TRBV11-2, the J call TRBJ1-2; D gene ambiguous. Germline CDR1 is SGHAT and CDR2 is FQNNGV. The CDR3 runs to 10 residues. V was shortened by 8 bases and J by 5 bases, with 6 bases between the two germline ends. The CDR3, as DNA: TGTGCCAGCCGCTCTTATGGCTACACCTTC. Translation gives CASRSYGYTF.

For the CDR3, the DNA is TGTGCCAGTACCATAGGAACCGGGAGTGCTTATGGCTACACCTTC. It is translated as CASTIGTGSAYGYTF. The rearrangement links TRBV19 to TRBJ1-2; the D is unclear. CDR3 length equals 15 residues. Per germline, CDR1 LNHDA and CDR2 SQIVND (reference sequence). The V end lost 7 bases, the J end lost 5 bases, and 20 bases lay between the germline ends. Full variable domain (remainder filled in from reference TRBV19 and TRBJ1-2): DGGITQSPKYLFRKEGQNVTLSCEQNLNHDAMYWYRQDPGQGLRLIYYSQIVNDFQKGDIAEGYSVSREKKESFPLTVTSAQKNPTAFYLCASTIGTGSAYGYTFGSGTRLTVV.

The chain has TRBV12-3 or TRBV12-4 and TRBJ1-1; 8 nucleotides align to TRBD1. The J segment lost 10 bases and the V segment lost 6 bases, leaving 7 bases of the junction unmatched. The CDR3 covers 12 residues. Written as DNA, the CDR3 is TGTGCCAGCAGCCCAGGGGGCGCAGTAGCTTTCTTT. Its translation: CASSPGGAVAFF.

The CDR3 nucleotides read TGTGCCAGCAGCCTACAAACAGGGCGGGAGGACTATGGCTACACCTTC. Its protein product is CASSLQTGREDYGYTF. V gene TRBV14 combines with J gene TRBJ1-2; possibly TRBD1 for D (6 bases). V lost 4 bases and J 3 bases, leaving 18 bases between the germline ends. In germline, CDR1 is SGHDN, CDR2 FVKESK. This CDR3 comprises 16 residues.